These 15 T cell receptor beta chains were sequenced from one sample in a study of T and B cells in COVID-19 patients. From blood, about 230-500 ng of genomic DNA served as TRB template. Multiplex PCR with BIOMED2 TRB-A/B primer pools amplified TRB rearrangements. Each CDR3 protein gets one entry after TCRdb re-called the multiplex PCR reads with MiXCR. The sample holds about 13,000 distinct CDR3 sequences, approximately 24% seen once. Material for sequencing was blood. All receptors derive from a human donor who had recovered from COVID-19.

Many counts were recorded for this clonotype. The chain combines TRBV12-3 or TRBV12-4 with TRBJ2-6; TRBD1 might be the D (6 bases). V was pared by 6 bases and J by 0 bases, with 27 bases between. The CDR3 sequence is 21 residues long. CDR3 loop: CASRLNTGNRVRGSGANVLTF. The CDR3 nucleotides are TGTGCCAGCAGACTCAATACGGGGAACAGGGTAAGGGGCTCTGGGGCCAACGTCCTGACTTTC.

The chain employs TRBV5-1 and TRBJ2-3; 11 bases map to TRBD1. The CDR3 is 17 residues long. With 1 base clipped from V and 1 base from J, the junction kept 5 bases outside the gene matches. CDR1 SGHRS and CDR2 YFSETQ come from the germline V gene. The chain's CDR3 is CASSLRTGGVGTDTQYF. As DNA, the CDR3 is TGCGCCAGCAGCTTGAGGACAGGGGGCGTAGGCACAGATACGCAGTATTTT. Variable domain in full (rest from reference TRBV5-1 and TRBJ2-3): KAGVTQTPRYLIKTRGQQVTLSCSPISGHRSVSWYQQTPGQGLQFLFEYFSETQRNKGNFPGRFSGRQFSNSRSEMNVSTLELGDSALYLCASSLRTGGVGTDTQYFGPGTRLTVL.

This clonotype was seen many times. The rearrangement joins TRBV19 to TRBJ2-4; 10 bases align to TRBD1. The CDR3 length is 16 residues. Germline CDR1 reads LNHDA; CDR2 reads SQIVND (reference sequence). Trimming removed 5 bases from V and 2 bases from J; junction bases left unmatched: 6. The CDR3 spells CASSSGQGGSKNIQYF. As DNA, the CDR3 is TGTGCCAGTAGTTCAGGACAGGGGGGGTCCAAAAACATTCAGTACTTC.

In its sample, this clonotype is medium-sized. The chain combines TRBV15 with TRBJ1-4, with D uncertain. Deletions cut 5 bases from V and 6 bases from J, with 10 bases between. This CDR3 is built from 13 residues. Germline CDR1 is LNHNV and CDR2 is YYDKDF (reference sequence). The CDR3 nucleotides read TGTGCCACCAGCGGCGAGACCCATGAAAAACTGTTTTTT. As protein: CATSGETHEKLFF.

This chain uses TRBV27 with TRBJ1-5, with 11 bases identical to TRBD1. Unmatched junction bases numbered 0, after V lost 2 bases and J lost 0 bases. Germline V lookup: CDR1 MNHEY, CDR2 SMNVEV (reference sequence). This CDR3 has 16 residues. CDR3 nucleotides: TGTGCCAGCAGTTTAGGGACAGGGGGTAGCAATCAGCCCCAGCATTTT. Amino acids: CASSLGTGGSNQPQHF.

V and J are TRBV7-9 and TRBJ1-4, with 7 positions matching TRBD1. Trimming removed 1 base from V and 4 bases from J; junction bases left unmatched: 3. The CDR3 totals 15 residues. CDR1 and CDR2 from the germline V gene are SEHNR and FQNEAQ (reference sequence). For the CDR3, the DNA is TGTGCCAGCAGCTTAGAGAGGGGGCATAATGAAAAACTGTTTTTT. As protein: CASSLERGHNEKLFF.

The table lists this clonotype with many counts. The chain has TRBV13 and TRBJ2-7; 10 bases map to TRBD2. After removal of 6 bases from V and 4 bases from J, the junction contained 9 bases not matched to a gene. This CDR3 region has 15 residues. Looked up from germline, CDR1 is PRHDT and CDR2 is FYEKMQ (reference sequence). The CDR3 DNA sequence: TGTGCCAGCAGACTAACTAGCGGGACGGGGTACGAGCAGTACTTC. Translation gives CASRLTSGTGYEQYF. Together with reference TRBV13 and TRBJ2-7, the CDR3 gives the full variable domain: AAGVIQSPRHLIKEKRETATLKCYPIPRHDTVYWYQQGPGQDPQFLISFYEKMQSDKGSIPDRFSAQQFSDYHSELNMSSLELGDSALYFCASRLTSGTGYEQYFGPGTRLTVT.

This clonotype is categorized as medium-sized. The CDR3, as DNA: TGTGCCAGCAGTTACGAGTGGGGCACAGATACGCAGTATTTT. The encoded protein is CASSYEWGTDTQYF. This rearrangement joins TRBV6-5 to TRBJ2-3; D not certain. Germline values: CDR1 MNHEY, CDR2 SVGAGI. The CDR3 sequence is 14 residues long. The V and J ends lost 2 bases and 1 base respectively, with 7 bases between them.

This chain connects TRBV5-1 to TRBJ2-7; 8 nucleotides match TRBD1. Looked up from germline, CDR1 is SGHRS and CDR2 is YFSETQ. V lost 4 bases to trimming and J lost 4 bases; unmatched junction nucleotides: 10. This CDR3 has 15 residues. In DNA form, the CDR3 reads TGCGCCAGCAGCCCGCTCGGGACAGGCCCGTACGAGCAGTACTTC. Translated, it gives CASSPLGTGPYEQYF.

The genes are TRBV29-1 and TRBJ2-3, with 10 bases aligning to TRBD2. Unmatched junction bases numbered 7, after V lost 1 base and J lost 0 bases. Germline CDR1 and CDR2: SQVTM and ANQGSEA. The CDR3 has 17 amino acids. The DNA for the CDR3 is TGCAGCGTTGAAGCTTTTGGACTAGCGGCTAGCACAGATACGCAGTATTTT. Protein product: CSVEAFGLAASTDTQYF.

This clonotype counts as medium-sized. This chain connects TRBV27 to TRBJ2-1; D is undetermined. Germline loops: CDR1 MNHEY, CDR2 SMNVEV (reference sequence). CDR3 length: 11 amino acids. V lost 6 bases, J lost 10 bases, and 10 bases lay in between. This CDR3 is CASSGALEQFF. DNA for the CDR3: TGTGCCAGCAGCGGAGCTCTGGAGCAGTTCTTC.

The gene calls are TRBV7-9 and TRBJ1-4; the D gene is possibly TRBD1 (6 bases). CDR3 length: 16 amino acids. From germline, CDR1 is SEHNR and CDR2 FQNEAQ (reference sequence). Deletions cut 4 bases from V and 8 bases from J, with 20 bases between. Here the CDR3 reads CASSSLTGRIREKLFF. The CDR3 DNA is TGTGCCAGCAGCTCGCTTACAGGGAGGATCCGCGAAAAACTGTTTTTT.

Many counts were recorded for this clonotype. This sequence joins TRBV18 and TRBJ2-1, with 9 bases matching TRBD1. V lost 6 bases to trimming and J lost 2 bases; unmatched junction nucleotides: 8. Germline V gives CDR1 KGHSH, CDR2 LQKENI. The CDR3 sequence is 16 residues long. The CDR3 sequence is CASSLPGQGPYNEQFF. CDR3 coding DNA: TGTGCCAGCTCTCTACCGGGACAGGGTCCCTACAATGAGCAGTTCTTC.

This clonotype is medium-sized (0.01 to 0.1%) by share. V gene TRBV5-5 combines with J gene TRBJ2-7; D possibly corresponds to TRBD2 (6 bases). CDR3 size: 14 residues. From germline, CDR1 is SGHKS and CDR2 YYEKEE (reference sequence). V was trimmed by 0 bases and J by 3 bases, leaving 10 bases between them. CDR3 nucleotides: TGTGCCAGCAGCTTGGCGGGGGTAGGCTACGAGCAGTACTTC. It is translated as CASSLAGVGYEQYF.

The V call is TRBV6-4, the J call TRBJ1-5; no definite D call. The germline V gene has CDR1 MRHNA and CDR2 SNTAGT. The length of the CDR3 is 13 residues. V was pared by 5 bases and J by 3 bases, with 8 bases between. The CDR3 reads CASSQQPNQPQHF. CDR3 in DNA: TGTGCCAGCAGTCAACAGCCCAATCAGCCCCAGCATTTT.